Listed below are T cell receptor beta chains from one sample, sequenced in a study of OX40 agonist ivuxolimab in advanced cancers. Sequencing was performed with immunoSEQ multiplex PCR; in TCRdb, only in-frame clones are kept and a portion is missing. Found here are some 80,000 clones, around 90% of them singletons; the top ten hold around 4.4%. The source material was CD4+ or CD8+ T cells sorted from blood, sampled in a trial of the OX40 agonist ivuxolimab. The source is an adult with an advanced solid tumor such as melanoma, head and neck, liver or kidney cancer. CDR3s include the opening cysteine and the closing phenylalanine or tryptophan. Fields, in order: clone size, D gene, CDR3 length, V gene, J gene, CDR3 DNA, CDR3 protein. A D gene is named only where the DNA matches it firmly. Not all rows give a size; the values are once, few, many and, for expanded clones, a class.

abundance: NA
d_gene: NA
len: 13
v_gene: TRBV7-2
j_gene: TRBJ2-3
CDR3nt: TGTGCCAGCAGCCTGGACTGGAGGAATACGCAGTATTTT
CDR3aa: CASSLDWRNTQYF

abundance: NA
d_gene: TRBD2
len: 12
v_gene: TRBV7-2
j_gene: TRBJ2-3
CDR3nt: TGTGCCAGCAGCTTGGCTAGCGGGAGGCAGTATTTT
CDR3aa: CASSLASGRQYF

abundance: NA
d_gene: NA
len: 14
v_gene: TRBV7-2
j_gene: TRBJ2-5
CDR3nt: TGTGCCAGCAGATCTACAGGGAGGTGGGAGACCCAGTACTTC
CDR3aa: CASRSTGRWETQYF

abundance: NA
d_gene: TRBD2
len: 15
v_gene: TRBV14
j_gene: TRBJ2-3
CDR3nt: TGTGCCAGCAGCCGGACTAGCGGGAGTACAGATACGCAGTATTTT
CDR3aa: CASSRTSGSTDTQYF

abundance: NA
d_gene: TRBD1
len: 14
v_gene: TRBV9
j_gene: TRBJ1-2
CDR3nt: TGTGCCAGCAGCGAGGGCCAGGGGGGGTATGGCTACACCTTC
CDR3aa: CASSEGQGGYGYTF

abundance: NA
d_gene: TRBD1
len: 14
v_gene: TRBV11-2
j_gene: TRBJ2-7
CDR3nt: TGTGCCAGCAGCAAGCAGGGACAGTCCTACGAGCAGTACTTC
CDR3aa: CASSKQGQSYEQYF

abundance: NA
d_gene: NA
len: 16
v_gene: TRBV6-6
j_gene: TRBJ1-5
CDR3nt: TGTGCCAGCAGCCCTCGAGGTGGGGCTAGCAATCAGCCCCAGCATTTT
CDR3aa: CASSPRGGASNQPQHF

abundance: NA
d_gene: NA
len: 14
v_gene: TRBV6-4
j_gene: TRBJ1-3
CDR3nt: TGTGCCAGCAGCCGGGCCGCCTCTGGAAACACCATATATTTT
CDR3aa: CASSRAASGNTIYF

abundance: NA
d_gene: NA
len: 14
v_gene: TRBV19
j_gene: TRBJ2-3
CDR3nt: TGTGCCAGTTCGGGTGGACGGGGTGCAGATACGCAGTATTTT
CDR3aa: CASSGGRGADTQYF

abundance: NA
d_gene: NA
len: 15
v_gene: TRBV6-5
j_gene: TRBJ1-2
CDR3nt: TGTGCCAGCCAGCTCTCCGGGACACACAGGGCTGGCTACACCTTC
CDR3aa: CASQLSGTHRAGYTF

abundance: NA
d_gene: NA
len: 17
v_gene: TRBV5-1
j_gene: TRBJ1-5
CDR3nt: TGCGCCAGCAGCTTGGTCCCGCAGCAAAGCGGCAATCAGCCCCAGCATTTT
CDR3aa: CASSLVPQQSGNQPQHF

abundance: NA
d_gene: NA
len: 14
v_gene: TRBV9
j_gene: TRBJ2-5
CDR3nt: TGTGCCAGCAGCGTCTTGGGGAATTGGGAGACCCAGTACTTC
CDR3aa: CASSVLGNWETQYF

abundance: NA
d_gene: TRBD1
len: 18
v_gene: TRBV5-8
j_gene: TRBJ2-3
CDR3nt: TGTGCCAGCAGCTTCGACGTGGGGTGGGACAGGGTCACAGATACGCAGTATTTT
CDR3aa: CASSFDVGWDRVTDTQYF

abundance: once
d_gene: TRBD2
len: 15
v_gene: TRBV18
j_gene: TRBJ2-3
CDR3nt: TGTGCCAGCTCACGCGGACTAGCGGACACAGATACGCAGTATTTT
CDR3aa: CASSRGLADTDTQYF

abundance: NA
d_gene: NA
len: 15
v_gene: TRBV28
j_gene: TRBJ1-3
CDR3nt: TGTGCCAGCAGCTCTAAAGGACGGTCTGGAAACACCATATATTTT
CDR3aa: CASSSKGRSGNTIYF

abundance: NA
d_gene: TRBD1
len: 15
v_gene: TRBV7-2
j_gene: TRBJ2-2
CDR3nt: TGTGCCAGCAGACCCACAGGGGCGCCCGGCGGGGAGCTGTTTTTT
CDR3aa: CASRPTGAPGGELFF

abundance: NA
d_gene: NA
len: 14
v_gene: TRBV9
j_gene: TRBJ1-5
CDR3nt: TGTGCCAGTAGTGGAGGCAATAGCAATCAGCCCCAGCATTTT
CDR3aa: CASSGGNSNQPQHF

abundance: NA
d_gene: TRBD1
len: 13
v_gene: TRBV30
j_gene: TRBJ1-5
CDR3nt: TGTGCCTGGAGTCAGGGGGGCAATCAGCCCCAGCATTTT
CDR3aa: CAWSQGGNQPQHF

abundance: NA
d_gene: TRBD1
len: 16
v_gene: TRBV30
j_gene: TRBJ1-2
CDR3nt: TGTGCCTACCGGGACAGGGAGGGGAAGGCTAACTATGGCTACACCTTC
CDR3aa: CAYRDREGKANYGYTF

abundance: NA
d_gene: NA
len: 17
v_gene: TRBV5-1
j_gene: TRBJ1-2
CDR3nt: TGCGCCAGCAGCTGGAGACAGGCCGGTTTCGGTTTAGATGGCTACACCTTC
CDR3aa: CASSWRQAGFGLDGYTF

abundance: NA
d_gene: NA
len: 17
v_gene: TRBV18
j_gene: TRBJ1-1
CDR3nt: TGTGCCAGCTCACCCCTGAGACTCGCAACAGGGACCACTGAAGCTTTCTTT
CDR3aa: CASSPLRLATGTTEAFF

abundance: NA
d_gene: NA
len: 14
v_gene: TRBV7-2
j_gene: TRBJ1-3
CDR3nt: TGTGCCAGCAGCTTAGGGGGTTCTGGAAACACCATATATTTT
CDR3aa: CASSLGGSGNTIYF

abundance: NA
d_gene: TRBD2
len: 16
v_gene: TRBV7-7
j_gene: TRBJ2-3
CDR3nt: TGTGCTAGCAGCTTAGGACTAGCGGGTGGTGCAGATACGCAGTATTTT
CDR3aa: CASSLGLAGGADTQYF

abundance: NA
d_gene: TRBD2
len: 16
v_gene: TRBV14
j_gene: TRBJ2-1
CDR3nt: TGTGCCAGCAGCCCGAACCGCGGGAGAGGCGTAAATGAGCAGTTCTTC
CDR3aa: CASSPNRGRGVNEQFF

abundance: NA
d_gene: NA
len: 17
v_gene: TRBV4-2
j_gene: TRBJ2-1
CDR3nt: TGTGCCAGCAGCCAATTCCTCTCGGGAGCCGCCTACAATGAGCAGTTCTTC
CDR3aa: CASSQFLSGAAYNEQFF

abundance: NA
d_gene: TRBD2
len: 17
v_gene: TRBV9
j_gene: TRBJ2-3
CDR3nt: TGTGCCAGCAGCGTCCTAGGGCTAGCGGGAGTCCCAGATACGCAGTATTTT
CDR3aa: CASSVLGLAGVPDTQYF

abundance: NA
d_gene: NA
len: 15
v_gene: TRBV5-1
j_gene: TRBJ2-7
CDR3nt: TGCGCCAGCAGCAACCGGGGGACACCTATCTACGAGCAGTACTTC
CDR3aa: CASSNRGTPIYEQYF

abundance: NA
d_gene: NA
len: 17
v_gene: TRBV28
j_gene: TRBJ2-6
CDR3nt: TGTGCCAGCAGTATAAAGCAGGGGAGGACTGGGGCCAACGTCCTGACTTTC
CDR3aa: CASSIKQGRTGANVLTF

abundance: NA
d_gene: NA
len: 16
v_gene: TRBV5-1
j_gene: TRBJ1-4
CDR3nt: TGCGCCAGCAGCTTGGGCAATAGGGGCGCTTTTGAAAAACTGTTTTTT
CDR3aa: CASSLGNRGAFEKLFF

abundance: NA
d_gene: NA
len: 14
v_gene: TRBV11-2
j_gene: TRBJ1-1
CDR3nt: TGTGCCAGCAGCTTAGCCGCAGGGTACACTGAAGCTTTCTTT
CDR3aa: CASSLAAGYTEAFF

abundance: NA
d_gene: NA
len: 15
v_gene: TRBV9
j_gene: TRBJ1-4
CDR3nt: TGTGCCAGCAGCGATGGAGACAGAGCTAATGAAAAACTGTTTTTT
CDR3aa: CASSDGDRANEKLFF

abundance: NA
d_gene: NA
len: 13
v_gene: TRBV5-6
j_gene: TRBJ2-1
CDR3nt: TGTGCCAGCAGCCCTGAGGGATACAATGAGCAGTTCTTC
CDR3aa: CASSPEGYNEQFF

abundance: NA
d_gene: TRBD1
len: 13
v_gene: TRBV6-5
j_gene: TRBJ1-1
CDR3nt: TGTGCCAGCACCGCACAGGGGGCGACTGAAGCTTTCTTT
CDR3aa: CASTAQGATEAFF